This T cell receptor (beta chain) was identified in a study of control samples from healthy donors and cancer patients. The CDR3 is made up of 13 amino acids. Germline CDR1 is SNHLY and CDR2 is FYNNEI. The junction had 5 bases not matched to a gene; V was cut back by 5 bases and J by 6 bases. The table came from immunoSEQ multiplex PCR; TCRdb's copy has only in-frame clones and leaves some out. The data contain approximately 140,000 clones, 75% to 95% of them seen just once; the ten biggest clones take up 5.5% to 7.5%. The TCR sequence derives from a man aged 18 to 29 in good health. The sample comprised blood. The rearrangement links TRBV2 to TRBJ1-2, with 8 bases lining up with TRBD1. CDR3 amino acids: CASSPRGRDGYTF. In DNA, the CDR3 is TGTGCCAGCAGTCCCAGGGGGCGAGATGGCTACACCTTC.